This T cell receptor beta chain was captured by sequencing in a study of cytomegalovirus exposure and HLA in healthy donors. 13 Jbeta primers and 60 Vbeta primers were used for the PCR. Clones were read by immunoSEQ multiplex PCR, and TCRdb kept only the in-frame ones, dropping some. Of approximately 190,000 clones listed, about 80% are singletons. The sequencing sample was made of PBMCs. This sequence originates from a man aged 35-49 years in good health and CMV-seropositive.

This CDR3 reads CASSQPDRVGNTQYF. The DNA of the CDR3 is TGCGCCAGCAGCCAACCCGACAGGGTAGGAAATACGCAGTATTTT. The V gene is TRBV4-1, the J gene TRBJ2-3, with 7 nucleotides matching TRBD1. Looked up from germline, CDR1 is MGHRA and CDR2 is YSYEKL. Losses at the gene ends were 2 bases for V and 7 bases for J; bases not matched to a gene: 9. The CDR3 runs 15 residues.